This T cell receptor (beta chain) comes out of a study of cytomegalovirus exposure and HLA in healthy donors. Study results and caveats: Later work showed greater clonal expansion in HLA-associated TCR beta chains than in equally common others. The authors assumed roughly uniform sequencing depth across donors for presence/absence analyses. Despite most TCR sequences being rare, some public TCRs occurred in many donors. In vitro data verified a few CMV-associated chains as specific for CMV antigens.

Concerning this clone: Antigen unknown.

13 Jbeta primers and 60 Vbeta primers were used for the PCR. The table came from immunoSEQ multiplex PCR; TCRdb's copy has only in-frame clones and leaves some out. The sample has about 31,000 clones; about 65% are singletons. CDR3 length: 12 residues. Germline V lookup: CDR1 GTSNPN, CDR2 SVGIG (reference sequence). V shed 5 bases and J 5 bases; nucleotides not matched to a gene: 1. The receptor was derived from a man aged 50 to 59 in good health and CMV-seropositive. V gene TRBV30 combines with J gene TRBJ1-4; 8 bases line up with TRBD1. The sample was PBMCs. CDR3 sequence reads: CAWGTGNEKLFF. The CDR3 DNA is TGTGCCTGGGGGACAGGAAATGAAAAACTGTTTTTT.